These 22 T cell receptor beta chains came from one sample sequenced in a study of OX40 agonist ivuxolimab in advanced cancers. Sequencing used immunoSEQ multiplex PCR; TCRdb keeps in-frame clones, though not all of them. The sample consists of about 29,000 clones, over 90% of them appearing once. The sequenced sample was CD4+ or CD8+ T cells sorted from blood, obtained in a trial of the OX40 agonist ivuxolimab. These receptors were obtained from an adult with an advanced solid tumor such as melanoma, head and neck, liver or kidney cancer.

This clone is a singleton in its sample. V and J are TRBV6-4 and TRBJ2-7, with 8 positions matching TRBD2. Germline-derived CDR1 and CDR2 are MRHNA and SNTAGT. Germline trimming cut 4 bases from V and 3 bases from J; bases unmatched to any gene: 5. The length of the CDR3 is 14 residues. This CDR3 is CASSVLAGNYEQYF. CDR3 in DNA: TGTGCCAGCAGTGTATTAGCGGGAAACTACGAGCAGTACTTC.

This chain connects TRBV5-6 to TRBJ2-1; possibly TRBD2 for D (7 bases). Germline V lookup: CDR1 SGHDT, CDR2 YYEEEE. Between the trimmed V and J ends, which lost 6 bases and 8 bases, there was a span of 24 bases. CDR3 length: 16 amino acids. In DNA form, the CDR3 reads TGTGCCAGCACCCTGGGGGGCGGGGGACTTAGGGATGAGCAGTTCTTC. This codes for CASTLGGGGLRDEQFF.

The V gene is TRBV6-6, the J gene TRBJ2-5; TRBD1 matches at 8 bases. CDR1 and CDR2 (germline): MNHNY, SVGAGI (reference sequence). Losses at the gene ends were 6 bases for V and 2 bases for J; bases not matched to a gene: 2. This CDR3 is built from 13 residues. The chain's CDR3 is CASRDRVQETQYF. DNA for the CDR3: TGTGCCAGCAGGGACAGGGTGCAAGAGACCCAGTACTTC.

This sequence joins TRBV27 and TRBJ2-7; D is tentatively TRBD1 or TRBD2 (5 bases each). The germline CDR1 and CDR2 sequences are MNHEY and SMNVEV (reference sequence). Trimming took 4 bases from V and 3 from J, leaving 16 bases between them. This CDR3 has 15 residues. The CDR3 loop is CASSSPGTGNYEQYF. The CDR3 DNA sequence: TGTGCCAGCAGTTCACCCGGGACGGGAAACTACGAGCAGTACTTC.

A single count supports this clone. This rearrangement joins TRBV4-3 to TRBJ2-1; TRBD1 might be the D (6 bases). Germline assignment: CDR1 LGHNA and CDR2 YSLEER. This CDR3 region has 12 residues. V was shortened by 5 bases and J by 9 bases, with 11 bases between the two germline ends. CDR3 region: CASSYGQSEQFF. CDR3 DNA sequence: TGCGCCAGCAGCTATGGACAGAGTGAGCAGTTCTTC.

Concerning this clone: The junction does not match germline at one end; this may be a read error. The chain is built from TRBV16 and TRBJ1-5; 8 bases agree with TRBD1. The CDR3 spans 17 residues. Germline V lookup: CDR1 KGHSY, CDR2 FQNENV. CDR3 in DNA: TGTGCCAGCAGACAATCCTTCGACAGGGGACGCAATCAGCCCCAGCATTTT. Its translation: CASRQSFDRGRNQPQHF.

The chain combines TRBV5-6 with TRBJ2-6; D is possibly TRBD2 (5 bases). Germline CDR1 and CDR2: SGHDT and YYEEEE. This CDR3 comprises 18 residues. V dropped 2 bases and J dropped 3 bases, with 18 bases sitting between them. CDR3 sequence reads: CASSLEGAGLFGANVLTF. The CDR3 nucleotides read TGTGCCAGCAGCTTAGAGGGAGCCGGGCTTTTTGGGGCCAACGTCCTGACTTTC.

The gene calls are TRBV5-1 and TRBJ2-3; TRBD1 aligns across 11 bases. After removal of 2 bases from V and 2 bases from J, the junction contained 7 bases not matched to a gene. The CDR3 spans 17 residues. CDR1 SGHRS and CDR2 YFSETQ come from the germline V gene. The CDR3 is CASSLKGQGASTDTQYF. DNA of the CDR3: TGCGCCAGCAGCTTAAAAGGACAGGGGGCGTCCACAGATACGCAGTATTTT.

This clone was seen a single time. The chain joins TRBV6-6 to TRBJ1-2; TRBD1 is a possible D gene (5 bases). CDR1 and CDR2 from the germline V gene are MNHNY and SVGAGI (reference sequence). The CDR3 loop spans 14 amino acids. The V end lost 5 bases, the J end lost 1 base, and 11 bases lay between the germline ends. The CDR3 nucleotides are TGTGCCAGCAGTGAGCCGGGGCTTAACTATGGCTACACCTTC. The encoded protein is CASSEPGLNYGYTF.

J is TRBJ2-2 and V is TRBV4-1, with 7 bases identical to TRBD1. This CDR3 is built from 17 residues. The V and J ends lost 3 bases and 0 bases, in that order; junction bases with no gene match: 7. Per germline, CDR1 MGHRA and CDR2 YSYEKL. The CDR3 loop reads CASSHVRTGPNTGELFF. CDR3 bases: TGCGCCAGCAGCCACGTTAGGACAGGACCGAACACCGGGGAGCTGTTTTTT.

CDR3 DNA: TGTGCCAGCAGAGCGGGGGGCTTACACGAGCAGTTCTTC. This codes for CASRAGGLHEQFF. The rearrangement uses TRBV25-1 and TRBJ2-1; 9 bases align to TRBD2. Trimming at V came to 6 bases and at J to 10 bases, leaving 7 bases not matched to a gene. Germline values: CDR1 MGHDK, CDR2 SYGVNS. The CDR3 has 13 residues.

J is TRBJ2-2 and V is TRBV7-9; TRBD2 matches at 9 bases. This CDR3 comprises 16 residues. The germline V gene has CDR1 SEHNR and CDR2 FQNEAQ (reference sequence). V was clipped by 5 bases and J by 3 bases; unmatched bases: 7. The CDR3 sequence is CASSGPSGEDTGELFF. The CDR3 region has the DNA TGTGCCAGCAGCGGCCCTAGCGGGGAGGACACCGGGGAGCTGTTTTTT. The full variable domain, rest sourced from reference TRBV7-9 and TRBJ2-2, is DTGVSQNPRHKITKRGQNVTFRCDPISEHNRLYWYRQTLGQGPEFLTYFQNEAQLEKSRLLSDRFSAERPKGSFSTLEIQRTEQGDSAMYLCASSGPSGEDTGELFFGEGSRLTVL.

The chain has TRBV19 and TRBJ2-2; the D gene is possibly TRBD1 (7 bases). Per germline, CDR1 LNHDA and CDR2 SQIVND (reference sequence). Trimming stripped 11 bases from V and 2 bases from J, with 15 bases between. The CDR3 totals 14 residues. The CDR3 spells CACRQGGNTGELFF. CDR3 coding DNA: TGTGCCTGCCGGCAGGGGGGAAACACCGGGGAGCTGTTTTTT.

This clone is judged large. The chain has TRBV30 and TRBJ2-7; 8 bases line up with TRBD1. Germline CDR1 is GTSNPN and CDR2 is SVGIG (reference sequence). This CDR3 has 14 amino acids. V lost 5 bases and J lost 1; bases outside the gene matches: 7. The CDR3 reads CAWADGTGSYEQYF. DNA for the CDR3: TGTGCCTGGGCGGACGGGACAGGTTCCTACGAGCAGTACTTC.

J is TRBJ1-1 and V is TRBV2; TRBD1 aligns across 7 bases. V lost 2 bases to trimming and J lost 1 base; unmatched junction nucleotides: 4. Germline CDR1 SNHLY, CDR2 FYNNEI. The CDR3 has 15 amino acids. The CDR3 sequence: CASSELTGQNTEAFF. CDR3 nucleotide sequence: TGTGCCAGCAGTGAATTGACAGGGCAGAACACTGAAGCTTTCTTT.

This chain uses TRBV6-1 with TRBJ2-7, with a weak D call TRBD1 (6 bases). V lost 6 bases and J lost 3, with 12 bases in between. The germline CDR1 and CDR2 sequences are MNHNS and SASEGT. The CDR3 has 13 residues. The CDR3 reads CASSLGHLYEQYF. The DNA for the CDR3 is TGTGCCAGCAGCTTGGGACATCTCTACGAGCAGTACTTC.

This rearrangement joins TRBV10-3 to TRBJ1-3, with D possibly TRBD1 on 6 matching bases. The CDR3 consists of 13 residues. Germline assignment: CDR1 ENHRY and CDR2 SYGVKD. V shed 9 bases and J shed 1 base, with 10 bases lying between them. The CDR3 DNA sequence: TGTGCCATGGGAGGGGGGTCTGGAAACACCATATATTTT. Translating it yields CAMGGGSGNTIYF.

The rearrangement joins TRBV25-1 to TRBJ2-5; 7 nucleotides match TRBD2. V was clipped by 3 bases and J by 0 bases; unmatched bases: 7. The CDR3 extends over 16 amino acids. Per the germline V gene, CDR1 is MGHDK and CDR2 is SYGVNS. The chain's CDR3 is CASSEAGDEYQETQYF. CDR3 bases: TGTGCCAGCAGTGAGGCGGGGGACGAGTACCAAGAGACCCAGTACTTC.

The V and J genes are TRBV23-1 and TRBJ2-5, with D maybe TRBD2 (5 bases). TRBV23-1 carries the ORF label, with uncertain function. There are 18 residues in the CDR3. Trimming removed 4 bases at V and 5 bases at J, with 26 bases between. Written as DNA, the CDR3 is TGCGCCAGCAGTCTAACCAAACCTAAGGCGGGTCCTAGGGAGACCCAGTACTTC. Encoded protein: CASSLTKPKAGPRETQYF.

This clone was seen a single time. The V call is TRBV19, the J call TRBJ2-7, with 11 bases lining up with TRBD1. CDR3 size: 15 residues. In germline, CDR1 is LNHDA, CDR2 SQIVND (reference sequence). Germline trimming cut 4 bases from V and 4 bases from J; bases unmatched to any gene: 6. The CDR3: CASSTGTGGLYEQYF. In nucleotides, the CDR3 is TGTGCCAGTAGTACGGGGACAGGGGGACTTTACGAGCAGTACTTC. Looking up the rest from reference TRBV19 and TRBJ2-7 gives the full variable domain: DGGITQSPKYLFRKEGQNVTLSCEQNLNHDAMYWYRQDPGQGLRLIYYSQIVNDFQKGDIAEGYSVSREKKESFPLTVTSAQKNPTAFYLCASSTGTGGLYEQYFGPGTRLTVT.

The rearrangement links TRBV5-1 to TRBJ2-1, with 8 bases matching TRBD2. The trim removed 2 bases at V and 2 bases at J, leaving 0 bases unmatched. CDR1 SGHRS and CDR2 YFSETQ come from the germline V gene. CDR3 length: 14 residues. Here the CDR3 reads CASSFGGAYNEQFF. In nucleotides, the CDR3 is TGCGCCAGCAGCTTCGGGGGGGCCTACAATGAGCAGTTCTTC.

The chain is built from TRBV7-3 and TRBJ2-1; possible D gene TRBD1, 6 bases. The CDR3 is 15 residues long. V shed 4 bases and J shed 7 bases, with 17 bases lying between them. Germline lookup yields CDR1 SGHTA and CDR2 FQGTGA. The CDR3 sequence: CASSSLDSSSNEQFF. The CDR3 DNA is TGTGCCAGCAGCTCTTTGGACAGTTCCTCGAATGAGCAGTTCTTC.